These T cell receptor beta chains were read from a single sample in a study of T cells in Graves' hyperthyroidism and ophthalmopathy. TCRdb reanalysed the multiplex PCR reads using MiXCR and keeps one entry per CDR3 protein. The top ten hold about 10% of the sample, which has approximately 400,000 distinct CDR3 sequences, approximately 15% seen once. The sequencing input was blood. All receptors come from a woman in her fifties or sixties with Graves' hyperthyroidism. Both conserved end residues are trimmed from each CDR3. The order of the fields is V gene, J gene, CDR3 protein.

TRBV5-1	TRBJ1-2	ASSLGQGTYGYT
TRBV15	TRBJ2-1	ATSRDTGTRVISYNEQF
TRBV24-1	TRBJ2-3	ATSGPTSGRAWADTQY
TRBV30	TRBJ2-1	AWSQRDHEQF
TRBV29-1	TRBJ1-2	SVPTGHRTSYT
TRBV10-3	TRBJ2-5	AISEGQGETQY
TRBV20-1	TRBJ2-7	SASAEASYYEQY
TRBV7-6	TRBJ2-1	ASSPASNEQF
TRBV24-1	TRBJ2-1	ATSDTTGGDGRNEQF
TRBV11-2	TRBJ2-7	ASSLERVGFYEQY
TRBV19	TRBJ1-2	ASRGNNYGYT
TRBV12-3/TRBV12-4	TRBJ2-3	ASSYNPQTDTQY
TRBV24-1	TRBJ1-1	ATSDGTVSTEAF
TRBV5-1	TRBJ1-2	ASRLEWGSNYGYT
TRBV20-1	TRBJ2-7	SARTLGGGNYEQY
TRBV2	TRBJ1-5	ASKLLRWGNQPQH
TRBV6-5	TRBJ1-4	ASSYRRRATNEKLF
TRBV5-1	TRBJ2-7	ASSPRLAISYEQY
TRBV6-5	TRBJ1-1	ASSYIIPGKLGTNHYEAF
TRBV10-3	TRBJ1-1	AINWDRESTEAF
TRBV12-3/TRBV12-4	TRBJ2-7	ASSFSHEQY
TRBV24-1	TRBJ2-3	ATSGRDRGTDTQY
TRBV5-1	TRBJ2-4	ASSRLPGDKNIQY
TRBV11-2	TRBJ1-1	ASSFVGSSAF
TRBV9	TRBJ2-5	ASSARGGSQETQY
TRBV3-1	TRBJ2-7	ASSQDRAYEQY
TRBV10-1	TRBJ2-2	ASRRLAVNTGELF
TRBV13	TRBJ2-2	ASSVTGRWDFTFANTGELF
TRBV5-1	TRBJ2-1	ASSLVGGRAYNEQF
TRBV28	TRBJ2-7	ASSISGRAYEQY
TRBV29-1	TRBJ1-2	SVGDRERRGYT
TRBV19	TRBJ2-5	ASSIGWENQETQY
TRBV28	TRBJ1-4	ASSWARGGKLF
TRBV6-6	TRBJ2-1	ASSYSLAGTQNEQF
TRBV11-3	TRBJ2-6	ASSKPLAGANVLT
TRBV5-4	TRBJ1-1	ASSQPGTAGETEAF
TRBV5-4	TRBJ2-2	ASHDGGFYTGELF
TRBV18	TRBJ2-4	ASSPWDRTFQY
TRBV5-8	TRBJ2-5	ASSLGVKETQY
TRBV13	TRBJ2-7	ASSLGAERETSYEQY
TRBV6-1	TRBJ1-1	ASSEKRANTEAF
TRBV3-1	TRBJ2-1	ASSPSLFLALGGKNEQF
TRBV3-1	TRBJ2-2	ASSLRSSGELF
TRBV20-1	TRBJ2-5	SARRTSGMRETQY
TRBV3-1	TRBJ2-1	ASSQDSEAAGVTF
TRBV7-8	TRBJ2-1	ASSPGVSYNGQF
TRBV10-1	TRBJ2-3	ASSEGPYTDTQY